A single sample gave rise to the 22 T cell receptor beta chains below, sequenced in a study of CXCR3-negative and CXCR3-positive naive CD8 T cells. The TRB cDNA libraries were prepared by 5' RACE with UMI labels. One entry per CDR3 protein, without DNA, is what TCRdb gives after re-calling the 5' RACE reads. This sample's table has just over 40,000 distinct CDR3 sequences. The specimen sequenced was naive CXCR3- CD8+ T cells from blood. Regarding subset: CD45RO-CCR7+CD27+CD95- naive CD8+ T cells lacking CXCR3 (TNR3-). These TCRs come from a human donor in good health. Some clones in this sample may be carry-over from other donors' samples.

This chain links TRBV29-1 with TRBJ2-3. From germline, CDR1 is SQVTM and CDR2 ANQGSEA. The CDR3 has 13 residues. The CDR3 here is CSVASLRADTQYF.

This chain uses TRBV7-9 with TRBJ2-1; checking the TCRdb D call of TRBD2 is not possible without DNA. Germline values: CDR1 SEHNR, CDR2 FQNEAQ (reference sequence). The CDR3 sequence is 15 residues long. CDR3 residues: CASSLGRGILSEQFF.

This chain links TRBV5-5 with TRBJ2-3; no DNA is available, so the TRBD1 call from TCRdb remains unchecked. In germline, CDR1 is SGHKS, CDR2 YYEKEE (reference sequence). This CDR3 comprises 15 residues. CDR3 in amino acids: CASSFPGDYTDTQYF.

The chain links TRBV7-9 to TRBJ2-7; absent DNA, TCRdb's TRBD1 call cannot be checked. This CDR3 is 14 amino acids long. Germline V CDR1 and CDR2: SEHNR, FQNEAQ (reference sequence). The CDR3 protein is CASSPPGAPYEQYF.

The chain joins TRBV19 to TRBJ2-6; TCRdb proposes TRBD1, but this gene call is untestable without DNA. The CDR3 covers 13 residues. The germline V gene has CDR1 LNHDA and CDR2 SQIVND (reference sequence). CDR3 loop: CASWASGANVLTF.

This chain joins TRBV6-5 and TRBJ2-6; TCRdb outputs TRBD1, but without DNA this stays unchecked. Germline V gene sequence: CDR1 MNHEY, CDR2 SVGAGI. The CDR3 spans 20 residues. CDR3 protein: CASSYSRGIEGFSGANVLTF.

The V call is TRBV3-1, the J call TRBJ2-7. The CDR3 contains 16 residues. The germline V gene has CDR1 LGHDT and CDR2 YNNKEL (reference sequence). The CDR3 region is CASSYGAEEPTYEQYF.

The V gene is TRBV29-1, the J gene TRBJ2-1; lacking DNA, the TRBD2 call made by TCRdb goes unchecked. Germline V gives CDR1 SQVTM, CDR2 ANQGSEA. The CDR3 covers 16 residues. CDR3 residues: CSVEVPSGADHGEQFF.

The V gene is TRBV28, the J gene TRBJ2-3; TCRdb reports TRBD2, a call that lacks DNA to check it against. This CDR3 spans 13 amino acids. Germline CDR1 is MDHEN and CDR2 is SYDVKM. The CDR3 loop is CASTAEWSDTQYF.

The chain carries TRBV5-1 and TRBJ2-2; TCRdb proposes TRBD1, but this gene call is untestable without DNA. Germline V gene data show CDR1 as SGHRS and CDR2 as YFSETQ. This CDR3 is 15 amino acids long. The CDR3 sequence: CASSLGDLDTGELFF.

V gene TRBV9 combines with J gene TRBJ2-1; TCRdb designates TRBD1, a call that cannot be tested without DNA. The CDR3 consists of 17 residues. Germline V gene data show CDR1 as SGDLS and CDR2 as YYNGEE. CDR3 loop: CASSVMLTGHSYNEQFF.

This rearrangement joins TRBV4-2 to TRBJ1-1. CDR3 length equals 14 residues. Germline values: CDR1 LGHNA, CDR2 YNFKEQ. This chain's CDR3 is CASSQVIASTEAFF.

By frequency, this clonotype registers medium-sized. CDR3 protein: CSVEWGMNTEAFF. The chain employs TRBV29-1 and TRBJ1-1. The germline V gene has CDR1 SQVTM and CDR2 ANQGSEA. This CDR3 spans 13 amino acids.

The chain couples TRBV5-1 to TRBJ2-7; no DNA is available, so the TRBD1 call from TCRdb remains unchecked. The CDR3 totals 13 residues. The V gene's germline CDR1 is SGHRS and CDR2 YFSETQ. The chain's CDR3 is CASSLRGAYEQYF.

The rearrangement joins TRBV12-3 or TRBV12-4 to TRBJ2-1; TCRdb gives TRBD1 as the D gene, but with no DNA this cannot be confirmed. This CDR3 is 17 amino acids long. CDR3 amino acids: CASRDRGPQSSYNEQFF.

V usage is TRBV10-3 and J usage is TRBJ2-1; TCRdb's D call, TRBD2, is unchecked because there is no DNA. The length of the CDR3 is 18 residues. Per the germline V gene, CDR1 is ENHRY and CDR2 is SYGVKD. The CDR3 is CAISTGTSGRRSYNEQFF.

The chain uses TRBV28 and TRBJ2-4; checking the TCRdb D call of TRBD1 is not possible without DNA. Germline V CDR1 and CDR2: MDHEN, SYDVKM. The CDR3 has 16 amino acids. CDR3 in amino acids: CASSPRQGGDKNIQYF.

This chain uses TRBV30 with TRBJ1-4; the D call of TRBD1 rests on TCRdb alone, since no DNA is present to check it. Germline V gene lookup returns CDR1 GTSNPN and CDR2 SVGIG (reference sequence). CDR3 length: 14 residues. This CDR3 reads CAWTPYETRDSLAF. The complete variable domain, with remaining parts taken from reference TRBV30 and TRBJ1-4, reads SQTIHQWPATLVQPVGSPLSLECTVEGTSNPNLYWYRQAAGRGLQLLFYSVGIGQISSEVPQNLSASRPQDRQFILSSKKLLLSDSGFYLCAWTPYETRDSLAFGSGTQLSVL.

The CDR3 here is CASSQQMGESYGYTF. The chain has TRBV4-3 and TRBJ1-2; the D call of TRBD1 rests on TCRdb alone, since no DNA is present to check it. This CDR3 spans 15 amino acids. CDR1 and CDR2 (germline): LGHNA, YSLEER.

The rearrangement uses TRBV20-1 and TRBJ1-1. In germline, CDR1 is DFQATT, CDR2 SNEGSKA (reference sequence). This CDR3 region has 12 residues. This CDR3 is CSVRRGNTEAFF.

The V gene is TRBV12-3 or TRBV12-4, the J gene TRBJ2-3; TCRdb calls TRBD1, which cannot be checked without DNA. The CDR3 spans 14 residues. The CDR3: CASSRQAGADTQYF.

The CDR3 loop reads CSAGTSGRFSDTQYF. The chain combines TRBV29-1 with TRBJ2-3; the TCRdb D gene call, TRBD2, has no DNA to confirm it. Germline V CDR1 and CDR2: SQVTM, ANQGSEA. This CDR3 has 15 amino acids.